The source of this T cell receptor beta chain is a study of blood T cell repertoires in COVID-19. This CDR3 region has 16 residues. Germline V CDR1 and CDR2: SGHNT, YYREEE (reference sequence). J gave up 8 bases and V 1 base, and 11 bases lay outside the gene matches. Profiling relied on immunoSEQ multiplex PCR, and the TCRdb table lists in-frame clones only, not all of them. The data show about 300,000 clones, with roughly 83% seen just once and roughly 1.6% held by the top ten. The TCR originated in a human donor with COVID-19, enrolled during active disease. The donor label of this sample is uncertain. Source material: peripheral blood. V is TRBV5-4 and J is TRBJ2-1, with 8 positions matching TRBD2. The DNA for the CDR3 is TGTGCCAGCAGCTTGCCGATTAGCGGGAAGAGCGATGAGCAGTTCTTC. This encodes CASSLPISGKSDEQFF.